A single T cell receptor beta chain is shown here with its context. This CDR3 comprises 15 residues. CDR1 and CDR2 (germline): MNHEY, SMNVEV (reference sequence). V lost 6 bases and J lost 4, with 16 bases in between. These data come from a study of blood T cell repertoires in COVID-19. Across the study: Specimens from acute and convalescent COVID-19 originated in the United States, Italy and Spain.

Sequencing used immunoSEQ multiplex PCR; TCRdb keeps in-frame clones, though not all of them. The sample contains a few hundred thousand clones, more than 70% of which appear only once. The source of this sequence is a woman aged 18-30 years with acute or convalescent COVID-19. Input material: peripheral blood. The rearrangement uses TRBV27 and TRBJ1-5; D might be TRBD1 (6 bases). The CDR3 region has the DNA TGTGCCAGCAGCCTGGTGGGGGCTAGTAATCAGCCCCAGCATTTT. Translation gives CASSLVGASNQPQHF.